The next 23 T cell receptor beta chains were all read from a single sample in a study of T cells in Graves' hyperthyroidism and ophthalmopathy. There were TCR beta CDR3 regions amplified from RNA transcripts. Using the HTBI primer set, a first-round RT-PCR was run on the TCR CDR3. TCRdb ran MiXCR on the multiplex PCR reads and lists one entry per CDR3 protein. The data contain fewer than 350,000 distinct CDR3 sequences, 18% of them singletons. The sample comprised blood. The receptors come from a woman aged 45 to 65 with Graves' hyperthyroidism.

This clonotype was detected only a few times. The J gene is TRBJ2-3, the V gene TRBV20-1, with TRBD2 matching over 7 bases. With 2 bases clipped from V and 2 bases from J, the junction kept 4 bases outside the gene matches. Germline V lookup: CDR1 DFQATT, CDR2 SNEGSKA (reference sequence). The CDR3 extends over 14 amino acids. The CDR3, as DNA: TGCAGTGCTAGAAGGACTAGATCCACAGATACGCAGTATTTT. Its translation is CSARRTRSTDTQYF.

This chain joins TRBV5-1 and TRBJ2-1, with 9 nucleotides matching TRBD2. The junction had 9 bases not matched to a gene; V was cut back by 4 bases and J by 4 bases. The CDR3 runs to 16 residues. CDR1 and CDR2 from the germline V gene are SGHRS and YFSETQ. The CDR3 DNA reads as TGCGCCAGCAGCGTAACCGGGACTAGCATATACAATGAGCAGTTCTTC. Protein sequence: CASSVTGTSIYNEQFF.

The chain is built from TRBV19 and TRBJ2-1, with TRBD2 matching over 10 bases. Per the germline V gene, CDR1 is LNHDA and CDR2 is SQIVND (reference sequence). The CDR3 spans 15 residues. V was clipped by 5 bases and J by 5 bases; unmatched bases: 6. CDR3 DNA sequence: TGTGCCAGTAGTCCGACTAGCGGGTTCGACAATGAGCAGTTCTTC. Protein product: CASSPTSGFDNEQFF.

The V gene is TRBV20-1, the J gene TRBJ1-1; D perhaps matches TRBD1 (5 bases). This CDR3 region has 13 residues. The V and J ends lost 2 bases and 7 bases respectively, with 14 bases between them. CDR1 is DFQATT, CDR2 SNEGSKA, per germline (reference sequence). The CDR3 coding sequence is TGCAGTGCTAGAAAGACGGGGGGGGGTGAAGCTTTCTTT. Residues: CSARKTGGGEAFF.

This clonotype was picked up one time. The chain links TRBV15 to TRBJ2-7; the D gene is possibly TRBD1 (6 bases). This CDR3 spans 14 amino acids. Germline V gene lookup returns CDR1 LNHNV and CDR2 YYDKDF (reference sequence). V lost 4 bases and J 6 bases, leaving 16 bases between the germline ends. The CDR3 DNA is TGTGCCACCAGCATACGAAGGGGGTCCGGCGAGCAGTACGTC. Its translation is CATSIRRGSGEQYV.

Here the CDR3 reads CASSLRPQGNNEQFF. The CDR3 region has the DNA TGTGCCAGCAGCTTAAGACCACAGGGAAACAATGAGCAGTTCTTC. This rearrangement joins TRBV7-3 to TRBJ2-1; D is perhaps TRBD1 (6 bases). The V gene's germline CDR1 is SGHTA and CDR2 FQGTGA. Trimming removed 1 base from V and 5 bases from J, with 12 bases in between. CDR3 length: 15 amino acids.

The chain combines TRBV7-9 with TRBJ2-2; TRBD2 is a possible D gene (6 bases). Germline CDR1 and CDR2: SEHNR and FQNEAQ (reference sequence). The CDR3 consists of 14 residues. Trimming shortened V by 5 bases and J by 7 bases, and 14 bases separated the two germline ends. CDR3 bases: TGTGCCAGCAGCCACGGGACTCAAGGCGGGGAGCTGTTTTTT. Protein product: CASSHGTQGGELFF.

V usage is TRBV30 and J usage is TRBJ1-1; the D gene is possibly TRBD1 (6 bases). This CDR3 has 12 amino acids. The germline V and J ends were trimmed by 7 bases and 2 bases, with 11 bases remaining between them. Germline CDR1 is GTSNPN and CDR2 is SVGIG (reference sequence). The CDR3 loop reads CAFRGPNTEAFF. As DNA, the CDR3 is TGTGCCTTCCGGGGGCCTAACACTGAAGCTTTCTTT.

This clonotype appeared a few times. CDR3 loop: CASSLVYGQSSYEQYF. The CDR3 nucleotides read TGTGCCAGCAGCTTAGTCTATGGGCAGAGCTCCTACGAGCAGTACTTC. The gene calls are TRBV7-9 and TRBJ2-7; D is ambiguous. Germline lookup yields CDR1 SEHNR and CDR2 FQNEAQ (reference sequence). Trimming left V 1 base short and J 0 bases short, with 13 bases between. The CDR3 loop spans 16 amino acids.

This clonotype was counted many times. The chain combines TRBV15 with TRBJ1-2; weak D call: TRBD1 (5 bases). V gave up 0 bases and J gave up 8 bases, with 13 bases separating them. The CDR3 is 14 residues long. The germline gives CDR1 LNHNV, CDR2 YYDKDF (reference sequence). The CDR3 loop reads CATSRDQGRGGYTF. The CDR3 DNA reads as TGTGCCACCAGCAGAGATCAGGGCAGAGGGGGCTACACCTTC.

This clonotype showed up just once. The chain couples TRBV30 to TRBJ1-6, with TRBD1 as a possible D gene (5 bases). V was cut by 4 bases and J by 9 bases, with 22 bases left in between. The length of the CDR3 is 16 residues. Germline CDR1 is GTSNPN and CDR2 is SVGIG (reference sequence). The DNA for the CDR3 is TGTGCCTGGACTCTCACCACCCCCCAGGGAGGTTCACCCCTCCACTTT. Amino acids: CAWTLTTPQGGSPLHF. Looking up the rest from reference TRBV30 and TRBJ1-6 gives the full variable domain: SQTIHQWPATLVQPVGSPLSLECTVEGTSNPNLYWYRQAAGRGLQLLFYSVGIGQISSEVPQNLSASRPQDRQFILSSKKLLLSDSGFYLCAWTLTTPQGGSPLHFGNGTRLTVT.

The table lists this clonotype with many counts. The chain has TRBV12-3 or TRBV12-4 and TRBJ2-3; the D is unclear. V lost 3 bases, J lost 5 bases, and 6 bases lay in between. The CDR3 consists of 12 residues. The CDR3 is CASSFNRDTQYF. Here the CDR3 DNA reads TGTGCCAGCAGTTTTAACAGAGATACGCAGTATTTT.

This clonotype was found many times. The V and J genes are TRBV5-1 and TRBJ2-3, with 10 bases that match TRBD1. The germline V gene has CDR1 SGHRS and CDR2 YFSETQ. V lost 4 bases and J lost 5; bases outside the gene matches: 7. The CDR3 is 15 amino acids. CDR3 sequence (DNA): TGCGCCAGCAGCCACCGGGACAGGGGACTAGATACGCAGTATTTT. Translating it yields CASSHRDRGLDTQYF.

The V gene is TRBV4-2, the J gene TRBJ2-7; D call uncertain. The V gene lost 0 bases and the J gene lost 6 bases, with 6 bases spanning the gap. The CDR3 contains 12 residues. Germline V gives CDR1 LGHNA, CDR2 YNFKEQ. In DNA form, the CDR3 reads TGTGCCAGCAGCCAAGACCGGACCGAGCAGTACTTC. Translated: CASSQDRTEQYF.

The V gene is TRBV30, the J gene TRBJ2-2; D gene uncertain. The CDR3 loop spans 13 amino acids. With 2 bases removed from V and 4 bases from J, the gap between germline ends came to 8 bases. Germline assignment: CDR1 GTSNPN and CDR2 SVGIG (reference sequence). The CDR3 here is CAWSHDGTGELFF. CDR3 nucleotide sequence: TGTGCCTGGAGTCATGACGGCACCGGGGAGCTGTTTTTT.

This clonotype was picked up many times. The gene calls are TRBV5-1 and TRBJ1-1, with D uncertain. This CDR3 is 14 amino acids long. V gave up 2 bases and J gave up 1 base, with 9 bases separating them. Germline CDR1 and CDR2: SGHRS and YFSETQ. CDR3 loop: CASSFAGGNTEAFF. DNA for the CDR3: TGCGCCAGCAGCTTCGCAGGAGGGAACACTGAAGCTTTCTTT.

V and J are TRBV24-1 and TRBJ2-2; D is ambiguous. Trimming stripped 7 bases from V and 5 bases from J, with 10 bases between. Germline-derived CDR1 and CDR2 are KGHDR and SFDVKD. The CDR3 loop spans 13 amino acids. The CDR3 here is CATRDPRTGELFF. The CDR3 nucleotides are TGTGCCACCAGAGACCCCAGGACCGGGGAGCTGTTTTTT.

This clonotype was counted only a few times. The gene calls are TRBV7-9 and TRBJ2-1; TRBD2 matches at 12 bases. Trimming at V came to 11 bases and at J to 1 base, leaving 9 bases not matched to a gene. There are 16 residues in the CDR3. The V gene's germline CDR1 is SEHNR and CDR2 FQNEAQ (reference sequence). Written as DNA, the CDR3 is TGTGCCCTACCCCTAGCGGGGGGGTCTTCCTACAATGAGCAGTTCTTC. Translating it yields CALPLAGGSSYNEQFF.

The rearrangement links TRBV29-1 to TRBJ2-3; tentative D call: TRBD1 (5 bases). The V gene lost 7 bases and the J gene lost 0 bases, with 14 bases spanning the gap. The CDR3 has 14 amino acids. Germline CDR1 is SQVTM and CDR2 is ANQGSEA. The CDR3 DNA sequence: TGCAGCGCCGGTGGGGCAGCCAGCACAGATACGCAGTATTTT. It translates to CSAGGAASTDTQYF.

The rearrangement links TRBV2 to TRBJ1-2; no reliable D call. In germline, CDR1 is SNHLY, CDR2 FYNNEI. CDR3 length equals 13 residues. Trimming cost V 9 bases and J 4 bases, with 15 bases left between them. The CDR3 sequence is CASVLGVSYGYTF. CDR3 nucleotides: TGTGCCAGTGTGTTAGGAGTTTCCTATGGCTACACCTTC.

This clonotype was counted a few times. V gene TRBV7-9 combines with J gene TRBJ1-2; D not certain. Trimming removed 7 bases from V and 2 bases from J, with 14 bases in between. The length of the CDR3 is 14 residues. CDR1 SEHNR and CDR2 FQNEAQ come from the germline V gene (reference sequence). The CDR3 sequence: CASTKNMGNYGYTF. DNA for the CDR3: TGTGCCAGCACCAAAAACATGGGGAACTATGGCTACACCTTC.

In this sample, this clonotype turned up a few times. The CDR3 here is CASSYRQGGAPNSPLHF. DNA for the CDR3: TGCGCCAGCAGCTATAGACAGGGTGGCGCTCCTAATTCACCCCTCCACTTT. This chain connects TRBV5-1 to TRBJ1-6; 7 nucleotides align to TRBD1. The CDR3 is 17 amino acids. CDR1 is SGHRS and CDR2 is YFSETQ in the germline V gene. V was clipped by 3 bases and J by 6 bases; unmatched bases: 12.

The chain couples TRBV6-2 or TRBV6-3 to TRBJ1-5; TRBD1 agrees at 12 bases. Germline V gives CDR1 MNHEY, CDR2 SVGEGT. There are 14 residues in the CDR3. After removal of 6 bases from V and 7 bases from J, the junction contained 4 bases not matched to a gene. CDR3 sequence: CASREGTGGQPQHF. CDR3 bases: TGTGCCAGCAGAGAGGGGACAGGGGGCCAGCCCCAGCATTTT.